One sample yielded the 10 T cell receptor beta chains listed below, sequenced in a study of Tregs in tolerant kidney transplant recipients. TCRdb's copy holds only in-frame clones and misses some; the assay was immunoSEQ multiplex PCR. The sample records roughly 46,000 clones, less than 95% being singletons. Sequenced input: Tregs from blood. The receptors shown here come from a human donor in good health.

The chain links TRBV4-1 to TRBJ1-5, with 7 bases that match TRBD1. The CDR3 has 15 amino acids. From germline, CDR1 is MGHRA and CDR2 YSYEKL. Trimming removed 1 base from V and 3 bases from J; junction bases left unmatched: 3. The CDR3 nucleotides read TGCGCCAGCAGCCAAGTGGGGACAGTCAATCAGCCCCAGCATTTT. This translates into CASSQVGTVNQPQHF.

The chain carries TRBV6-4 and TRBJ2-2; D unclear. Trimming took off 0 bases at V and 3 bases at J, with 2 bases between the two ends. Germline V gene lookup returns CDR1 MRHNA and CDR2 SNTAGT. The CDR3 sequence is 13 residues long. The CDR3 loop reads CASSDSDTGELFF. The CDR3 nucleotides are TGTGCCAGCAGTGACTCGGACACCGGGGAGCTGTTTTTT.

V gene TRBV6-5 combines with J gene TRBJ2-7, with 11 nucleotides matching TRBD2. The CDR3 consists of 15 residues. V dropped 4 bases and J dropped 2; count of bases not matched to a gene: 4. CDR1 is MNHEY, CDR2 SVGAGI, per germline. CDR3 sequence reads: CASSFGTSGPYEQYF. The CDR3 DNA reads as TGTGCCAGCAGTTTTGGGACTAGCGGTCCCTACGAGCAGTACTTC.

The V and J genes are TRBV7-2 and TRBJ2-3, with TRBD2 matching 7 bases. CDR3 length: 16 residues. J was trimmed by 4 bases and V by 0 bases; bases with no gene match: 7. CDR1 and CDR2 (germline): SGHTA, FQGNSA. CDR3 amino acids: CASSLARLAAADTQYF. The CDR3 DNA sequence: TGTGCCAGCAGCTTAGCGAGGCTAGCGGCGGCAGATACGCAGTATTTT.

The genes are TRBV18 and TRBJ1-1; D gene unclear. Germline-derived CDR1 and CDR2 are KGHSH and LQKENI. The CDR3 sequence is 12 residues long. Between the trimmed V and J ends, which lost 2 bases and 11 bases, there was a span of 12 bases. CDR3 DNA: TGTGCCAGCTCACCAGCGAGGGCGGTGGCTTTCTTT. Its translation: CASSPARAVAFF.

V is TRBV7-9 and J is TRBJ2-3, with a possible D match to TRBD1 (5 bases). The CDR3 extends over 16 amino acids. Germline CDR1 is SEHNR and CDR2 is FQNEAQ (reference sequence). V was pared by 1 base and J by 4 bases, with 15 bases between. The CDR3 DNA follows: TGTGCCAGCAGCTTAGGGTTATCCAGGGCAGCAGATACGCAGTATTTT. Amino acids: CASSLGLSRAADTQYF.

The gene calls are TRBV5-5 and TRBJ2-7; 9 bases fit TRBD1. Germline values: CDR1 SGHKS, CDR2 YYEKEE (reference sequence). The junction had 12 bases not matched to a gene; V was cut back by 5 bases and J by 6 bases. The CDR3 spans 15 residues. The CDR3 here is CASRLPGQGRAEQYF. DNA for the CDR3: TGTGCCAGCAGACTCCCGGGACAGGGACGGGCCGAGCAGTACTTC.

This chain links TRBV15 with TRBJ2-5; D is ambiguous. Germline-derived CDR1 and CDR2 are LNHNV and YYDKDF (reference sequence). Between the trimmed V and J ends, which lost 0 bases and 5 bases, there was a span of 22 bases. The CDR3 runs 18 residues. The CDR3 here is CATSRDSGRHQGEETQYF. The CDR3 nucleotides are TGTGCCACCAGCAGAGATTCCGGCAGGCATCAAGGCGAGGAGACCCAGTACTTC.

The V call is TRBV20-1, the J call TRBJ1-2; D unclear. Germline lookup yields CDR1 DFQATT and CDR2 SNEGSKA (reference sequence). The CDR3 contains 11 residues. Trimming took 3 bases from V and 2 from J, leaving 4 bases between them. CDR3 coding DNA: TGCAGTGCTAGTTCGAACTATGGCTACACCTTC. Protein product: CSASSNYGYTF.

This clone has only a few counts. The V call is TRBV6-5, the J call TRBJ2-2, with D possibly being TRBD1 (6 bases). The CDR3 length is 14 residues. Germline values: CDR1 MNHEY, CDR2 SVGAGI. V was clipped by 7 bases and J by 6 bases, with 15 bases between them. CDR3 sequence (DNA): TGTGCCAGCAACCTTGTCGAGGGGGCCGGGGAGCTGTTTTTT. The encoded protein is CASNLVEGAGELFF.